This entry lists 21 T cell receptor beta chains sequenced from one sample in a study of beta chain features in type 1 diabetes. Sequenced material consisted of expressed TCRB transcripts (all of the isolated RNA was reverse transcribed). TCRdb's copy holds only in-frame clones and misses some; the assay was immunoSEQ multiplex PCR. Counted here are under 900,000 clones, under 20% occurring once; the ten biggest clones make up 0.02% to 0.025%. The material sequenced was naive CD4+ T cells from blood. These receptors came from a woman aged 18-29 years in good health.

This clone was detected a few times. This chain links TRBV6-5 with TRBJ2-7; D is undetermined. Germline CDR1 and CDR2: MNHEY and SVGAGI. Trimming removed 5 bases from V and 8 bases from J, with 10 bases in between. This CDR3 comprises 11 residues. The CDR3 spells CASSASGKQYF. CDR3 nucleotide sequence: TGTGCCAGCAGTGCCTCCGGAAAGCAGTACTTC.

This clone occurred a few times. The chain employs TRBV2 and TRBJ2-7, with TRBD2 matching 9 bases. V trimming: 7 bases; J trimming: 3 bases; junction bases outside the gene matches: 10. This CDR3 has 15 residues. The germline V gene encodes CDR1 SNHLY and CDR2 FYNNEI. This CDR3 is CASKGGGSGSYEQYF. DNA for the CDR3: TGTGCCAGCAAAGGGGGTGGTAGCGGGAGCTACGAGCAGTACTTC.

This clone was detected only a few times. This chain links TRBV7-8 with TRBJ2-2, with 8 bases identical to TRBD1. In germline, CDR1 is SGHVS, CDR2 FQNEAQ. Trimming cost V 0 bases and J 8 bases; bases outside gene matches: 8. The CDR3 contains 16 residues. The CDR3 DNA is TGTGCCAGCAGCTTAGCGATTTCGACAGGGGTTGGGGAGCTGTTTTTT. It yields the protein CASSLAISTGVGELFF.

In its sample, this clone was seen a few times. V is TRBV21-1 and J is TRBJ2-5; TRBD2 was called by the table and not checked on the DNA. TRBV21-1 is marked as a pseudogene. This CDR3 contains 15 residues. The CDR3 region has the DNA TGTGCCAGCAGCAAACCCCGTAGGGAGATGGAGACCCAGTACTTC. It yields the protein CASSKPRREMETQYF.

The chain recombines TRBV5-1 with TRBJ2-7; 12 nucleotides match TRBD2. This CDR3 contains 14 residues. The junction had 2 bases not matched to a gene; V was cut back by 4 bases and J by 3 bases. Germline assignment: CDR1 SGHRS and CDR2 YFSETQ. The CDR3 loop is CASSRTSGDYEQYF. CDR3 sequence (DNA): TGCGCCAGCAGCAGGACTAGCGGGGACTACGAGCAGTACTTC.

V usage is TRBV9 and J usage is TRBJ2-5; no clear D. With 0 bases removed from V and 2 bases from J, the gap between germline ends came to 11 bases. Germline V gene sequence: CDR1 SGDLS, CDR2 YYNGEE. This CDR3 has 15 residues. The chain's CDR3 is CASSVAATKQETQYF. The CDR3 region has the DNA TGTGCCAGCAGCGTAGCCGCCACGAAGCAAGAGACCCAGTACTTC.

This clone was counted between two and nine times. J is TRBJ2-7 and V is TRBV6-5; the match to TRBD1 covers 8 bases. J was trimmed by 2 bases and V by 5 bases; bases with no gene match: 5. This CDR3 has 14 residues. The germline V gene has CDR1 MNHEY and CDR2 SVGAGI. CDR3 amino acids: CASSRGQGAYEQYF. The CDR3 DNA is TGTGCCAGCAGTCGAGGACAGGGAGCCTACGAGCAGTACTTC.

This clone was detected only a few times. CDR3 in DNA: TGTGCCAGCAGTTTTACGGGCCCCGAGAATGAGCAGTTCTTC. Translation: CASSFTGPENEQFF. The chain employs TRBV28 and TRBJ2-1; no clear D gene. The V gene lost 3 bases and the J gene lost 7 bases, with 13 bases spanning the gap. CDR1 is MDHEN, CDR2 SYDVKM, per germline. The CDR3 is 14 amino acids.

V usage is TRBV7-2 and J usage is TRBJ2-1; D is possibly TRBD1 (5 bases). This CDR3 comprises 15 residues. The V end lost 1 base, the J end lost 7 bases, and 14 bases lay between the germline ends. Per the germline V gene, CDR1 is SGHTA and CDR2 is FQGNSA. CDR3 amino acids: CASSLEGLVLNEQFF. CDR3 in DNA: TGTGCCAGCAGCTTAGAGGGGCTAGTGCTTAATGAGCAGTTCTTC.

A word on this clone: One end of the junction fails to match germline, which may point to a read error. DNA for the CDR3: TGTGCCACCCTCCCTCGGGTAGCCTATAATGAGCAGTTCTTC. Translating it yields CATLPRVAYNEQFF. The chain uses TRBV28 and TRBJ2-1; D not resolved. The length of the CDR3 is 14 residues. The germline V gene encodes CDR1 MDHEN and CDR2 SYDVKM.

The chain is built from TRBV7-2 and TRBJ2-1; 8 positions match TRBD2. CDR3 size: 16 residues. Germline lookup yields CDR1 SGHTA and CDR2 FQGNSA. Trimming took 10 bases from V and 0 from J; bases not matched to a gene: 11. The CDR3 sequence: CATGRSGSFSYNEQFF. The CDR3 region has the DNA TGTGCCACCGGAAGGAGCGGGAGTTTCTCCTACAATGAGCAGTTCTTC.

This clone turned up a few times. CDR3 bases: TGTGCCAGCAGGGGGACAGCTACCGGGCAGTACTTC. It yields the protein CASRGTATGQYF. The chain has TRBV28 and TRBJ2-7; 7 bases map to TRBD1. This CDR3 comprises 12 residues. Germline CDR1 MDHEN, CDR2 SYDVKM. V shed 6 bases, J shed 9 bases, and the junction held 8 bases outside the gene matches.

This clone was seen a handful of times. The rearrangement joins TRBV30 to TRBJ2-1; D is undetermined. Trimming pared 5 bases from V and 8 bases from J, leaving 4 bases between. Germline loops: CDR1 GTSNPN, CDR2 SVGIG (reference sequence). The CDR3 is made up of 9 amino acids. The chain's CDR3 is CAWGDEQFF. DNA of the CDR3: TGTGCCTGGGGGGATGAGCAGTTCTTC.

CDR3 nucleotides: TGTGCCAGTAGTGGGACTCCAAACTCCTACAATGAGCAGTTCTTC. Protein product: CASSGTPNSYNEQFF. The chain employs TRBV19 and TRBJ2-1, with D perhaps matching TRBD2 (6 bases). Germline loops: CDR1 LNHDA, CDR2 SQIVND (reference sequence). Trimming cost V 5 bases and J 0 bases, with 11 bases left between them. CDR3 length equals 15 residues.

This clone was seen a handful of times. The rearrangement uses TRBV7-9 and TRBJ2-3; no clear D gene. Germline V gene sequence: CDR1 SEHNR, CDR2 FQNEAQ (reference sequence). The CDR3 sequence is 12 residues long. The V gene lost 5 bases and the J gene lost 6 bases, with 9 bases spanning the gap. CDR3: CASSPSRDTQYF. The CDR3 region has the DNA TGTGCCAGCAGCCCTTCGCGGGATACGCAGTATTTT.

This clone was seen a few times. The gene calls are TRBV19 and TRBJ1-3; D ambiguous. Germline CDR1 reads LNHDA; CDR2 reads SQIVND (reference sequence). Trimming cost V 3 bases and J 4 bases, with 7 bases left between them. CDR3 length: 13 amino acids. CDR3 region: CASSILSGNTIYF. As DNA, the CDR3 is TGTGCCAGTAGTATTCTCTCCGGAAACACCATATATTTT. Using reference TRBV19 and TRBJ1-3 for the parts outside the CDR3, the full variable domain is DGGITQSPKYLFRKEGQNVTLSCEQNLNHDAMYWYRQDPGQGLRLIYYSQIVNDFQKGDIAEGYSVSREKKESFPLTVTSAQKNPTAFYLCASSILSGNTIYFGEGSWLTVV.

V is TRBV6-1 and J is TRBJ2-7; D is ambiguous. This CDR3 comprises 15 residues. Germline V CDR1 and CDR2: MNHNS, SASEGT. Trimming pared 8 bases from V and 0 bases from J, leaving 17 bases between. The CDR3: CASAPMTASSYEQYF. Here the CDR3 DNA reads TGTGCCAGCGCCCCCATGACGGCAAGCTCCTACGAGCAGTACTTC.

The chain joins TRBV6-5 to TRBJ2-1; 8 bases line up with TRBD1. The germline CDR1 and CDR2 sequences are MNHEY and SVGAGI. V shed 7 bases and J 6 bases; nucleotides not matched to a gene: 5. The CDR3 loop spans 13 amino acids. The CDR3 region is CASKGQGFNEQFF. The CDR3, as DNA: TGTGCCAGCAAAGGACAGGGTTTCAATGAGCAGTTCTTC.

This clone was observed a handful of times. The genes are TRBV10-3 and TRBJ2-5; TRBD2 aligns across 9 bases. V dropped 6 bases and J dropped 1; count of bases not matched to a gene: 3. The CDR3 loop spans 14 amino acids. Germline CDR1 ENHRY, CDR2 SYGVKD. The CDR3 region is CAISQREAQETQYF. The CDR3 region has the DNA TGTGCCATCAGCCAGCGGGAGGCCCAAGAGACCCAGTACTTC.

V gene TRBV25-1 combines with J gene TRBJ1-1; D gene ambiguous. Trimming took 8 bases from V and 3 from J, leaving 13 bases between them. This CDR3 spans 13 amino acids. Per germline, CDR1 MGHDK and CDR2 SYGVNS. This CDR3 reads CASSGDGHTEAFF. The CDR3 nucleotides are TGTGCCAGCTCCGGGGATGGGCACACTGAAGCTTTCTTT.

This chain links TRBV6-1 with TRBJ2-1; the match to TRBD2 covers 9 bases. CDR1 MNHNS and CDR2 SASEGT come from the germline V gene. Losses at the gene ends were 5 bases for V and 2 bases for J; bases not matched to a gene: 4. The CDR3 runs 15 residues. The CDR3 coding sequence is TGTGCCAGCAGTTTAGCGGGAGAAACCTACAATGAGCAGTTCTTC. This codes for CASSLAGETYNEQFF.